These 15 T cell receptor beta chains share one sample of origin, sequenced in a study of brain T cells in children with intractable seizures (TCRdb year 2021). Interpreted using the paper, the time point label stands for: resected brain tissue, or blood drawn just prior to surgery. Libraries were built with the immunoSEQ multiplex PCR assay. Here the immuneACCESS table is served through TCRdb, limited to in-frame sequences with V and J called. Missing clones are a known gap in these copies; in checked studies unresolved V genes cover under half, and the rest lacks a known reason. The sample yields around 70,000 clones; approximately 94% were counted once. Roughly 1.4% of the sample belongs to the ten largest clones. This material consisted of peripheral blood, taken at surgery. These receptors came from a boy younger than two with tuberous sclerosis and intractable seizures.

CDR3 sequence reads: CASSISSRGPTDTQYF. The CDR3 DNA reads as TGTGCCAGTAGTATATCTTCGCGGGGACCCACAGATACGCAGTATTTT. This chain joins TRBV19 and TRBJ2-3; TRBD2 might be the D (6 bases). Germline V gene lookup returns CDR1 LNHDA and CDR2 SQIVND (reference sequence). This CDR3 contains 16 residues. V was clipped by 2 bases and J by 2 bases, with 14 bases between them.

This clone was found once. This chain links TRBV19 with TRBJ1-3, with D tentatively TRBD1 (5 bases). The germline V gene encodes CDR1 LNHDA and CDR2 SQIVND (reference sequence). Trimming stripped 7 bases from V and 0 bases from J, with 10 bases between. The CDR3 consists of 14 residues. The CDR3 here is CASKTVDSGNTIYF. Written as DNA, the CDR3 is TGTGCCAGTAAGACAGTCGACTCTGGAAACACCATATATTTT.

This clone was seen a few times. The J gene is TRBJ1-1, the V gene TRBV13, with D perhaps TRBD1 (5 bases). Germline V CDR1 and CDR2: PRHDT, FYEKMQ (reference sequence). The V end was cut by 2 bases, the J end by 4 bases, with 14 bases between. CDR3 length: 15 amino acids. The CDR3 region has the DNA TGTGCCAGCAGCTTAAGCCCCAGGGTGGGCACTGAAGCTTTCTTT. It specifies CASSLSPRVGTEAFF.

The chain links TRBV24-1 to TRBJ2-6, with D perhaps assigned TRBD1 or TRBD2 (5 bases each). The CDR3 loop spans 16 amino acids. From germline, CDR1 is KGHDR and CDR2 SFDVKD. Trimming took 3 bases from V and 4 from J, leaving 12 bases between them. The CDR3 DNA reads as TGTGCCACCAGTGATCCGCCCAGGGACGGGGCCAACGTCCTGACTTTC. This translates into CATSDPPRDGANVLTF.

The rearrangement links TRBV7-3 to TRBJ1-3; the match to TRBD1 covers 9 bases. J gave up 2 bases and V 2 bases, and 7 bases lay outside the gene matches. The CDR3 contains 17 residues. Germline V gives CDR1 SGHTA, CDR2 FQGTGA. The CDR3 here is CASSLLQDRGTGNTIYF. DNA for the CDR3: TGTGCCAGCAGCTTATTGCAGGACAGGGGAACTGGAAACACCATATATTTT.

The gene calls are TRBV11-3 and TRBJ2-7; 8 nucleotides line up with TRBD1. CDR1 is SGHNT, CDR2 YENEEA, per germline. Unmatched junction bases numbered 10, after V lost 4 bases and J lost 5 bases. The CDR3 is made up of 15 amino acids. The DNA for the CDR3 is TGTGCCAGCAGCTCCGAGGACAGGGTATTGGACGAGCAGTACTTC. It encodes CASSSEDRVLDEQYF.

The rearrangement joins TRBV6-1 to TRBJ1-4; D remains ambiguous. V was pared by 8 bases and J by 8 bases, with 18 bases between. The CDR3 length is 14 residues. Germline loops: CDR1 MNHNS, CDR2 SASEGT. The CDR3 nucleotides are TGTGCCAGCCTTCCCCAGGCAAAGCGGGAAAAACTGTTTTTT. Its protein is CASLPQAKREKLFF.

V gene TRBV7-9 combines with J gene TRBJ2-7; D ambiguous. CDR1 SEHNR and CDR2 FQNEAQ come from the germline V gene (reference sequence). This CDR3 contains 14 residues. The V gene lost 3 bases and the J gene lost 0 bases, with 9 bases spanning the gap. The CDR3 is CASSFITSSYEQYF. The CDR3, as DNA: TGTGCCAGCAGCTTTATAACCAGCTCCTACGAGCAGTACTTC.

This chain links TRBV5-3 with TRBJ1-2, with 11 bases aligning to TRBD1. TRBV5-3 is classed as an ORF, of uncertain function. CDR3 length equals 15 residues. The ends lost 5 bases at V and 2 bases at J; junction bases unmatched: 5. CDR3 sequence reads: CARSTGTGGNYGYTF. DNA for the CDR3: TGTGCCAGAAGTACCGGGACAGGGGGGAACTATGGCTACACCTTC.

This chain uses TRBV2 with TRBJ1-2; 12 positions agree with TRBD1. Losses at the gene ends were 6 bases for V and 5 bases for J; bases not matched to a gene: 7. Looked up from germline, CDR1 is SNHLY and CDR2 is FYNNEI. This CDR3 has 15 residues. The CDR3 bases are TGTGCCAGCAGCGATGGGACAGGGGGCAGTTATGGCTACACCTTC. Protein product: CASSDGTGGSYGYTF.

The rearrangement uses TRBV2 and TRBJ2-1; 12 bases are a match to TRBD2. V was pared by 8 bases and J by 6 bases, with 5 bases of the junction left unmatched. The length of the CDR3 is 14 residues. CDR1 is SNHLY and CDR2 is FYNNEI in the germline V gene. The CDR3 protein is CASDWTSGANEQFF. The CDR3 DNA sequence: TGTGCCAGCGACTGGACTAGCGGGGCCAATGAGCAGTTCTTC.

This chain joins TRBV19 and TRBJ1-1, with D perhaps matching TRBD1 (5 bases). The CDR3 runs to 12 residues. CDR1 and CDR2 from the germline V gene are LNHDA and SQIVND (reference sequence). V dropped 7 bases and J dropped 7 bases, with 13 bases sitting between them. The CDR3: CASNKQGLEAFF. The DNA for the CDR3 is TGTGCCAGTAATAAGCAGGGACTTGAAGCTTTCTTT.

The chain employs TRBV11-3 and TRBJ1-2, with D unclear. Germline V CDR1 and CDR2: SGHNT, YENEEA. This CDR3 has 14 residues. Trimming shortened V by 3 bases and J by 5 bases, and 13 bases separated the two germline ends. The CDR3 DNA sequence: TGTGCCAGCAGCTTTTGTGACGCGATTTATGGCTACACCTTC. This encodes CASSFCDAIYGYTF.

The gene calls are TRBV7-9 and TRBJ1-4; D unresolved. The CDR3 length is 16 residues. Germline assignment: CDR1 SEHNR and CDR2 FQNEAQ (reference sequence). Trimming cost V 3 bases and J 0 bases, with 11 bases left between them. The CDR3, as DNA: TGTGCCAGCAGCTTGAGAGTTTCCGCAACTAATGAAAAACTGTTTTTT. Amino acid sequence: CASSLRVSATNEKLFF.

The V gene is TRBV25-1, the J gene TRBJ2-5; 9 bases agree with TRBD2. CDR3 size: 13 residues. With 6 bases clipped from V and 5 bases from J, the junction kept 4 bases outside the gene matches. Germline V gene data show CDR1 as MGHDK and CDR2 as SYGVNS. The CDR3 DNA reads as TGTGCCAGCAGGTATAGCGGGAGTGAGACCCAGTACTTC. This encodes CASRYSGSETQYF. The full variable domain, in which reference TRBV25-1 and TRBJ2-5 provide the parts outside the CDR3, is EADIYQTPRYLVIGTGKKITLECSQTMGHDKMYWYQQDPGMELHLIHYSYGVNSTEKGDLSSESTVSRIRTEHFPLTLESARPSHTSQYLCASRYSGSETQYFGPGTRLLVL.